This T cell receptor (beta chain) was documented in a study of response to subunit inactivated influenza vaccine. After removal of 3 bases from V and 7 bases from J, the junction contained 7 bases not matched to a gene. The CDR3 consists of 15 residues. Germline assignment: CDR1 LGHNA and CDR2 YNFKEQ. Broader study findings: Each seasonal flu vaccination may recruit only limited new T cells, authors suggested.

As for this clonotype: Its antigen is undetermined.

TCRdb reprocessed the RT-PCR reads with MiXCR, giving one entry per CDR3 protein. The repertoire holds approximately 680,000 distinct CDR3 sequences, with around a sixth as singletons. The material sequenced was PBMCs from blood, taken less than 13 days after vaccination. The sequence came from a man in his fifties or sixties who received an inactivated influenza vaccine. The chain uses TRBV4-2 and TRBJ1-4; TRBD1 matches at 8 bases. The CDR3 coding sequence is TGTGCCAGCAGCCACGACAGGGGCCGTGGTGAAAAACTGTTTTTT. Translating gives CASSHDRGRGEKLFF.